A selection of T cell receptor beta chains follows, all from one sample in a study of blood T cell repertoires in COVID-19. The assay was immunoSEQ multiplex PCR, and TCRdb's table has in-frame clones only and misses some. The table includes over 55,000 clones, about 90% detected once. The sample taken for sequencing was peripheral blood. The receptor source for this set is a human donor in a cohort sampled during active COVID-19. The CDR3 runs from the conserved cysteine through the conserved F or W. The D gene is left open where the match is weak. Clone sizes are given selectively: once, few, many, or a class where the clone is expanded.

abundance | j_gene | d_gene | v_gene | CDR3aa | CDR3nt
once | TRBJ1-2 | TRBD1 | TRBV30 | CAWSADRGYGYTF | TGTGCCTGGAGTGCCGACAGGGGGTATGGCTACACCTTC
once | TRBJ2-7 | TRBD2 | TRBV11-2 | CASRGLAGPAYEQYF | TGTGCCAGCAGGGGCCTAGCGGGCCCCGCCTACGAGCAGTACTTC
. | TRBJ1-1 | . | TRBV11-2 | CASSRRLSFEAFF | TGTGCCAGCAGCCGCCGGTTGAGTTTCGAAGCTTTCTTT
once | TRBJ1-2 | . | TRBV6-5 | CASSYSSTRYGYTF | TGTGCCAGCAGTTACTCGAGTACCCGCTATGGCTACACCTTC
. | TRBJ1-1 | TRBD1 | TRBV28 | CASRASGGHGEAFF | TGTGCCAGCAGGGCATCAGGGGGACATGGAGAAGCTTTCTTT
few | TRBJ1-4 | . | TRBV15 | CATSRDGGAREKLFF | TGTGCCACCAGCAGAGATGGCGGCGCCCGGGAAAAACTGTTTTTT
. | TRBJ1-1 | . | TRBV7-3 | CASSLMSGSFNTEAFF | TGTGCCAGCAGCCTTATGTCGGGTTCGTTTAACACTGAAGCTTTCTTT
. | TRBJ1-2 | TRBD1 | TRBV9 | CASSVEETGVYGYTF | TGTGCCAGCAGCGTAGAGGAGACAGGGGTCTATGGCTACACCTTC
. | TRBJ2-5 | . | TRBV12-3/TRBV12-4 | CASSPRLEETQYF | TGTGCCAGCAGCCCCCGATTGGAGGAGACCCAGTACTTC
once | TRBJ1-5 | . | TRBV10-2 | CASSQQGNLNQPQHF | TGCGCCAGCAGTCAGCAGGGGAACTTGAATCAGCCCCAGCATTTT
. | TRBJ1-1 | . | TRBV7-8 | CASRQRTGLRGGEAFF | TGTGCCAGCAGGCAAAGGACCGGGTTGAGGGGAGGTGAAGCTTTCTTT
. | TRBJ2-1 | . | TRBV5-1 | CASPNLPRGEQFF | TGCGCCAGCCCCAACCTTCCCCGGGGTGAGCAGTTCTTC
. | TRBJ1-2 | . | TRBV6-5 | CAIQNRDGYTF | TGTGCCATTCAGAACAGGGACGGCTACACCTTC
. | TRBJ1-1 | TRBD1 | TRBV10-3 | CASRDRGEGTEAFF | TGTGCCAGCCGGGACAGGGGTGAAGGCACTGAAGCTTTCTTT
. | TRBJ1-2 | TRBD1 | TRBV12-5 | CASGLVPGGQGPTNYGYTF | TGTGCTAGTGGTTTGGTCCCAGGGGGACAGGGGCCCACTAACTATGGCTACACCTTC
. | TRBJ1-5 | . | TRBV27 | CASRRGAVSNQPQHF | TGTGCCAGCCGCCGCGGGGCCGTTAGCAATCAGCCCCAGCATTTT
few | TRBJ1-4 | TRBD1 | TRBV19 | CASSRAGGTSEKLFF | TGTGCCAGTAGTAGGGCAGGGGGTACATCTGAAAAACTGTTTTTT
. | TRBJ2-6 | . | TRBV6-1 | CASSESRAGTGANVLTF | TGTGCCAGCAGTGAAAGTCGGGCCGGGACTGGGGCCAACGTCCTGACTTTC
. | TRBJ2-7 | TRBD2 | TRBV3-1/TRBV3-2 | CASSQEPGLAVDEQYF | TGTGCCAGCAGCCAAGAACCCGGACTAGCGGTGGACGAGCAGTACTTC
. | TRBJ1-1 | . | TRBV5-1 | CASSLGGLEAFF | TGCGCCAGCAGCTTGGGGGGACTTGAAGCTTTCTTT
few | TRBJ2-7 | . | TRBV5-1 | CASSFEEIYEQYF | TGCGCCAGCAGCTTTGAGGAGATCTACGAGCAGTACTTC
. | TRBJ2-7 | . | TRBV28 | CASRQQGISSYEQYF | TGTGCCAGCAGACAACAGGGTATAAGCTCCTACGAGCAGTACTTC
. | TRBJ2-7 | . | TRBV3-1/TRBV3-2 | CASSQEPPNEQYF | TGTGCCAGCAGCCAAGAACCCCCTAACGAGCAGTACTTC
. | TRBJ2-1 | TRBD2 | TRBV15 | CATSGGGPHSYNEQFF | TGTGCCACCAGCGGCGGGGGACCACACTCCTACAATGAGCAGTTCTTC
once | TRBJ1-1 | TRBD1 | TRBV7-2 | CASSPDRGLAEAFF | TGTGCCAGCAGCCCGGACAGGGGCTTGGCTGAAGCTTTCTTT
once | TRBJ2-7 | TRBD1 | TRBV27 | CASSFGVRGRYEQYF | TGTGCCAGCAGTTTTGGCGTGAGGGGGCGATACGAGCAGTACTTC
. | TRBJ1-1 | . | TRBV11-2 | CASRSSWELNTEAFF | TGTGCCAGCAGGTCTTCGTGGGAGCTGAACACTGAAGCTTTCTTT
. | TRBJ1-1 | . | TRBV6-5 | CASSYLDRISEAFF | TGTGCCAGCAGTTACCTAGACAGAATTTCTGAAGCTTTCTTT
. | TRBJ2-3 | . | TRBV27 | CASSLWAGVGDTQYF | TGTGCCAGCAGTTTATGGGCAGGGGTAGGGGATACGCAGTATTTT
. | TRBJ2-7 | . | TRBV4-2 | CASSQGSLSSYEQYF | TGTGCCAGCAGCCAAGGTTCTCTGTCCTCCTACGAGCAGTACTTC
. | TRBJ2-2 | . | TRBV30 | CAWSVGAGELFF | TGTGCCTGGAGTGTAGGAGCCGGGGAGCTGTTTTTT
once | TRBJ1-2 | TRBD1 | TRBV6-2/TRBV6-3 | CASSYPGTGVYLAYGYTF | TGTGCCAGCAGTTACCCCGGGACAGGGGTGTATCTGGCCTATGGCTACACCTTC
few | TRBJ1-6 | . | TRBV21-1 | CASSKEVQGNSPLHF | TGTGCCAGCAGCAAAGAGGTCCAGGGTAATTCACCCCTCCACTTT
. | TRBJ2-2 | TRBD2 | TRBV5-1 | CASSPVSGGASGELFF | TGCGCCAGCAGCCCTGTTAGCGGGGGGGCATCCGGGGAGCTGTTTTTT
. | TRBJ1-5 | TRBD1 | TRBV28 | CASSLDRGAYSNQPQHF | TGTGCCAGCAGTTTGGACAGGGGGGCTTATAGCAATCAGCCCCAGCATTTT
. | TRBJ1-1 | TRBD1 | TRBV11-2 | CASSFGTGGTEAFF | TGTGCCAGCAGCTTTGGGACAGGGGGCACTGAAGCTTTCTTT
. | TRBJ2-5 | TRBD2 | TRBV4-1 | CASSQGLAGAQETQYF | TGCGCCAGCAGCCAAGGGCTAGCGGGGGCTCAAGAGACCCAGTACTTC
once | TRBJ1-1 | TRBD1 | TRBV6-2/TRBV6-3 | CASSTRQGARTEAFF | TGTGCCAGCAGTACAAGACAGGGGGCGCGAACTGAAGCTTTCTTT
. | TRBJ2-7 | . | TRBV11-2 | CASSLVRGGVRSYEQYF | TGTGCCAGCAGCTTAGTTCGGGGCGGGGTCCGCTCCTACGAGCAGTACTTC
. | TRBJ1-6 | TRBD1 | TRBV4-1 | CASSYGTGGSYNSPLHF | TGCGCCAGCAGCTATGGGACAGGGGGTTCCTATAATTCACCCCTCCACTTT
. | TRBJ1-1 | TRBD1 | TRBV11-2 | CASSPRDRGRTEAFF | TGTGCCAGCAGCCCCAGGGACAGGGGAAGGACTGAAGCTTTCTTT